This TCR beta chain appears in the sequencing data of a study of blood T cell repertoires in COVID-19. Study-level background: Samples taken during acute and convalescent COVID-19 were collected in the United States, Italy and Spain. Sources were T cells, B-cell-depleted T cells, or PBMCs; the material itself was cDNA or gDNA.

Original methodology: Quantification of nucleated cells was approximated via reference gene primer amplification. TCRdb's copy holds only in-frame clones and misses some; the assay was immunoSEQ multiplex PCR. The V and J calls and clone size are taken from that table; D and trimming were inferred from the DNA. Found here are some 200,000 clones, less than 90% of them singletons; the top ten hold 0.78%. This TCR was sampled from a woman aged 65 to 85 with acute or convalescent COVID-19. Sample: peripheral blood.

The DNA for the CDR3 is TGTGCCAGCAGCGTCCTAGGGGCCTACGAGCAGTACTTC. This codes for CASSVLGAYEQYF. The gene calls are TRBV2 and TRBJ2-7; perhaps TRBD1 as D (5 bases). CDR3 length: 13 amino acids. Per the germline V gene, CDR1 is SNHLY and CDR2 is FYNNEI. The V end was cut by 6 bases, the J end by 2 bases, with 11 bases between.